This T cell receptor (beta chain) was retrieved from a study of cytomegalovirus exposure and HLA in healthy donors. In the study overall: Early released data had tens of millions of unique TCRs, all coming from HLA-typed donors. In terms of ancestry, the Caucasian-associated cluster contained 75% to 90% of the approximately 400 genotyped donors. Study outcomes and limitations: In a later analysis, TCR beta V- and J-gene trimming showed a link to a missense DCLRE1C variant. As immune exposure information, only CMV serostatus was available.

The germline V gene has CDR1 SGHRS and CDR2 YFSETQ. The length of the CDR3 is 14 residues. Trimming took 3 bases from V and 7 from J, leaving 14 bases between them. In regard to this clone: Its antigen is unidentified.

PCR was performed using 60 Vbeta and 13 Jbeta primers. The data were produced by immunoSEQ multiplex PCR, yet TCRdb's version contains in-frame clones alone and is incomplete. The sample comprises tens of thousands of clones, about three quarters of which are singletons, and around 4.3% rests with the top ten. The V and J genes are TRBV5-1 and TRBJ2-1; D possibly corresponds to TRBD1 (6 bases). This clonotype was sampled from a woman between 35 and 50 years old in good health and CMV-seropositive. The sequenced sample consisted of PBMCs. The CDR3 region has the DNA TGCGCCAGCAGCTCCCTACAGGGTTCGAATGAGCAGTTCTTC. Protein product: CASSSLQGSNEQFF.